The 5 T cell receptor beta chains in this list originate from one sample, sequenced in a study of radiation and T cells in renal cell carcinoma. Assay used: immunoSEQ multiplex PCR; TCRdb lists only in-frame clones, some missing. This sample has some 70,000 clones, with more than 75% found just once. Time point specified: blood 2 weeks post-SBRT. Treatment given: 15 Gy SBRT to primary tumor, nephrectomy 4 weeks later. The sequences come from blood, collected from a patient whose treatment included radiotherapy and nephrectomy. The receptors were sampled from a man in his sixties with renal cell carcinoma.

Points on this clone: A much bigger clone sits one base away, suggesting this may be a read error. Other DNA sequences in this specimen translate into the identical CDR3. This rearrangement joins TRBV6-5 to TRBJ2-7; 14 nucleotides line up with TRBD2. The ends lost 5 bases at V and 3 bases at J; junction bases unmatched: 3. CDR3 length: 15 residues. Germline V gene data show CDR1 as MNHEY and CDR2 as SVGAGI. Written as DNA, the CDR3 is TGTGCCAGCAGTCCCGGGACTAGCGGGAGCTACGAGCAGTACTTC. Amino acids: CASSPGTSGSYEQYF.

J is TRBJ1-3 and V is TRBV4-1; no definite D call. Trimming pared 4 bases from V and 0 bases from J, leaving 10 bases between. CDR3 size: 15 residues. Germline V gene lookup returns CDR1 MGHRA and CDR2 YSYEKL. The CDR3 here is CASSRRLLSGNTIYF. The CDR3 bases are TGCGCCAGCAGCCGTAGGCTCCTCTCTGGAAACACCATATATTTT.

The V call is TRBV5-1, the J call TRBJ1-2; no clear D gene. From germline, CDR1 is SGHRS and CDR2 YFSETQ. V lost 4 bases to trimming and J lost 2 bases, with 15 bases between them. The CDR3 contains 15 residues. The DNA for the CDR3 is TGCGCCAGCAGCGTAACACCGGGGTCCAACTATGGCTACACCTTC. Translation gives CASSVTPGSNYGYTF. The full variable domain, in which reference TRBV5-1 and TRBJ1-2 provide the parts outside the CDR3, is KAGVTQTPRYLIKTRGQQVTLSCSPISGHRSVSWYQQTPGQGLQFLFEYFSETQRNKGNFPGRFSGRQFSNSRSEMNVSTLELGDSALYLCASSVTPGSNYGYTFGSGTRLTVV.

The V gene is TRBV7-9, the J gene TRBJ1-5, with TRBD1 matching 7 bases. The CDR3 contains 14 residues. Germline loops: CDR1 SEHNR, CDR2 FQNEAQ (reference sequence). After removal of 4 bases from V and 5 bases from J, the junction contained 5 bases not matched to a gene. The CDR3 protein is CASSSRTGDQPQHF. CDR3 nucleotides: TGTGCCAGCAGCTCCCGGACAGGAGATCAGCCCCAGCATTTT.

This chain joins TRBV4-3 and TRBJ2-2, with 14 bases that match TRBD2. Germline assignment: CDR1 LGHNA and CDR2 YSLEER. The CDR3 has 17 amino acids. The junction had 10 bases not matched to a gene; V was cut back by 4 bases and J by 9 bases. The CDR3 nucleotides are TGCGCCAGCAGCCCATCGACTAGCGGGAGGGCCGGCCGGGAGCTGTTTTTT. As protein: CASSPSTSGRAGRELFF.